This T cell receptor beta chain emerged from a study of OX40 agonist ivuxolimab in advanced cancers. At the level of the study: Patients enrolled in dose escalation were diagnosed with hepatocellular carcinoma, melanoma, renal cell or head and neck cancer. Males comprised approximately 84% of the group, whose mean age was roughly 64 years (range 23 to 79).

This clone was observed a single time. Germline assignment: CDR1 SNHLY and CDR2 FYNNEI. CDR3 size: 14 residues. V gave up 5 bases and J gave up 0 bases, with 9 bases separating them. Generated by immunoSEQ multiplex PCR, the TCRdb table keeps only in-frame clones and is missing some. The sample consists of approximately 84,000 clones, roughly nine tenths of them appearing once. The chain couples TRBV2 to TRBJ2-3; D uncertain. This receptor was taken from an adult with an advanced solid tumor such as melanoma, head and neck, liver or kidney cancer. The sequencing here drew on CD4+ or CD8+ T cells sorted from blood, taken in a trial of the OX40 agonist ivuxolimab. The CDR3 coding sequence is TGTGCCAGCAGTAGGCAGATAAGCACAGATACGCAGTATTTT. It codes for CASSRQISTDTQYF.